Following are 7 T cell receptor beta chains from one sample sequenced in a study of OX40 agonist ivuxolimab in advanced cancers. The method was immunoSEQ multiplex PCR; TCRdb's version includes in-frame clones alone and lacks a portion of them. The sample contains 81,000 or so clones, more than 75% of which appear only once. This sample comprised CD4+ or CD8+ T cells sorted from blood, obtained in a trial of the OX40 agonist ivuxolimab. The source is an adult with an advanced solid tumor such as melanoma, head and neck, liver or kidney cancer.

To note about this clone: Relative to the germline gene, one junction end is altered; a read error may explain this. V is TRBV11-2 and J is TRBJ2-1; 8 nucleotides align to TRBD1. The CDR3 contains 15 residues. CDR1 SGHAT and CDR2 FQNNGV come from the germline V gene. CDR3 region: CASSLDRGDYNEQFF. Here the CDR3 DNA reads TGTGCCAGCAGCCTAGACAGGGGAGATTACAATGAGCAGTTCTTC.

The CDR3 sequence is CASSNPTGLSNQPQHF. CDR3 nucleotides: TGTGCCAGTAGTAACCCGACGGGGTTGAGCAATCAGCCCCAGCATTTT. The J gene is TRBJ1-5, the V gene TRBV19; D is unclear. This CDR3 spans 16 amino acids. Between the trimmed V and J ends, which lost 4 bases and 1 base, there was a span of 14 bases. Looked up from germline, CDR1 is LNHDA and CDR2 is SQIVND (reference sequence).

The chain is built from TRBV5-1 and TRBJ2-5; possible D gene TRBD2, 6 bases. The CDR3 has 15 residues. Germline CDR1 and CDR2: SGHRS and YFSETQ. V lost 0 bases and J lost 2, with 11 bases in between. The CDR3 DNA sequence: TGCGCCAGCAGCTTGGGTGGGGGAGGTCAAGAGACCCAGTACTTC. It codes for CASSLGGGGQETQYF.

The rearrangement links TRBV9 to TRBJ2-3; a weak D match, TRBD1 (7 bases). Germline lookup yields CDR1 SGDLS and CDR2 YYNGEE. The CDR3 length is 17 residues. Trimming took 0 bases from V and 4 from J, leaving 18 bases between them. This chain's CDR3 is CASSVAQGGGGPDTQYF. CDR3 bases: TGTGCCAGCAGCGTAGCTCAGGGGGGAGGAGGGCCAGATACGCAGTATTTT.

The chain combines TRBV11-2 with TRBJ1-4; 7 nucleotides agree with TRBD1. CDR1 and CDR2 (germline): SGHAT, FQNNGV. The CDR3 length is 15 residues. V gave up 5 bases and J gave up 3 bases; unmatched junction bases: 6. CDR3 residues: CASSPQGVANEKLFF. Written as DNA, the CDR3 is TGTGCCAGCAGCCCCCAGGGGGTGGCTAATGAAAAACTGTTTTTT.

The V and J genes are TRBV2 and TRBJ2-7; no firm D call. The germline gives CDR1 SNHLY, CDR2 FYNNEI. This CDR3 region has 13 residues. Trimming removed 10 bases from V and 3 bases from J, with 16 bases in between. The CDR3 loop reads CATGVGSDYEQYF. For the CDR3, the DNA is TGTGCCACGGGTGTGGGGTCAGACTACGAGCAGTACTTC.

The rearrangement links TRBV19 to TRBJ2-3; possible D gene TRBD2, 7 bases. Germline CDR1 and CDR2: LNHDA and SQIVND (reference sequence). V was clipped by 5 bases and J by 3 bases, with 15 bases between them. The CDR3 runs to 15 residues. The CDR3 loop is CASSPLGGGTDTQYF. In nucleotides, the CDR3 is TGTGCCAGTAGTCCTCTAGGGGGGGGGACAGATACGCAGTATTTT.